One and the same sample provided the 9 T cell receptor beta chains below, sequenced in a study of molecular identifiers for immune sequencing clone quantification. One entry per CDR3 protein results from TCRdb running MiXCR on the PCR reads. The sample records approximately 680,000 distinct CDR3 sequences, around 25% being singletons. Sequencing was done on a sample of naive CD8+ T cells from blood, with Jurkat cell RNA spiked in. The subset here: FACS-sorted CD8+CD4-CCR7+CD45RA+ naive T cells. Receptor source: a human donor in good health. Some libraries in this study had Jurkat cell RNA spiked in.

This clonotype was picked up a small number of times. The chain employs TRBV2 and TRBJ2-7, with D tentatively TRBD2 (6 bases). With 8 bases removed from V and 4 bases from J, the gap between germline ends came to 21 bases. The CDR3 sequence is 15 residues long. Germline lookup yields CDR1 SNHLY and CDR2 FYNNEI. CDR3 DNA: TGTGCCAGCGGACCCTGGGACTCCCCTACGTACGAGCAGTACTTC. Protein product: CASGPWDSPTYEQYF.

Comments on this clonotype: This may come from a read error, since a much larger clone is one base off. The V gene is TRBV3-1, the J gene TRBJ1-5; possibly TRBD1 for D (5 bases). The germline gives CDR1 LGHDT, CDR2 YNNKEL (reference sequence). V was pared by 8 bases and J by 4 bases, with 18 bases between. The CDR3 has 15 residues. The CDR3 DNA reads TGTGCCAGCTCTGGTGGCGGGACGGAAAATCAGCCCCAGCATTTT. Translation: CASSGGGTENQPQHF. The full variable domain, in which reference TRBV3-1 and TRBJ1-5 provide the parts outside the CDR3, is DTAVSQTPKYLVTQMGNDKSIKCEQNLGHDTMYWYKQDSKKFLKIMFSYNNKELIINETVPNRFSPKSPDKAHLNLHINSLELGDSAVYFCASSGGGTENQPQHFGDGTRLSIL.

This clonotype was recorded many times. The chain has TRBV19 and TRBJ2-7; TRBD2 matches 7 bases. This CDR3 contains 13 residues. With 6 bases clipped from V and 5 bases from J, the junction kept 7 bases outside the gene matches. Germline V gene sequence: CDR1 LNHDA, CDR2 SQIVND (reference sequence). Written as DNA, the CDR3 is TGTGCCAGTAGCTGGACTAGTCCCGACGAGCAGTACTTC. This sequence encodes CASSWTSPDEQYF.

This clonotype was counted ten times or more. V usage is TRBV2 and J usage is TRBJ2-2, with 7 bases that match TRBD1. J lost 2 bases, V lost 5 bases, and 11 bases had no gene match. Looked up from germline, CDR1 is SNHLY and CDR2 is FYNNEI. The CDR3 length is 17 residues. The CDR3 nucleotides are TGTGCCAGCAGTCACCCCCGCGACAGGGCCAACACCGGGGAGCTGTTTTTT. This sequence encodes CASSHPRDRANTGELFF.

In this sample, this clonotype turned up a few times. The CDR3: CASSSTGSLGGYTF. The DNA for the CDR3 is TGTGCCAGCAGTTCTACAGGGAGTTTGGGCGGCTACACCTTC. J is TRBJ1-2 and V is TRBV27, with a tentative D call TRBD1 (6 bases). Trimming took off 4 bases at V and 8 bases at J, with 17 bases between the two ends. This CDR3 spans 14 amino acids. Looked up from germline, CDR1 is MNHEY and CDR2 is SMNVEV (reference sequence).

The CDR3 DNA reads TGTGCCAGCAGGGATACTGACGCAGATACGCAGTATTTT. Amino acids: CASRDTDADTQYF. The J gene is TRBJ2-3, the V gene TRBV9, with no clear D. The germline gives CDR1 SGDLS, CDR2 YYNGEE. The CDR3 runs to 13 residues. With 5 bases removed from V and 4 bases from J, the gap between germline ends came to 11 bases. Supplemented by reference TRBV9 and TRBJ2-3, the full variable domain reads DSGVTQTPKHLITATGQRVTLRCSPRSGDLSVYWYQQSLDQGLQFLIQYYNGEERAKGNILERFSAQQFPDLHSELNLSSLELGDSALYFCASRDTDADTQYFGPGTRLTVL.

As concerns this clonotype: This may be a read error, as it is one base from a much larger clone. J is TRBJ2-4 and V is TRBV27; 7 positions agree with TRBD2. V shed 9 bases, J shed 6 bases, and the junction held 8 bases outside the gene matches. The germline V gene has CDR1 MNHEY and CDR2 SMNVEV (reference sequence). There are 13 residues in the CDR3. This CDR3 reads CASRGLEINIQYF. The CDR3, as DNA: TGTGCCAGTCGCGGACTAGAGATAAACATTCAGTACTTC.

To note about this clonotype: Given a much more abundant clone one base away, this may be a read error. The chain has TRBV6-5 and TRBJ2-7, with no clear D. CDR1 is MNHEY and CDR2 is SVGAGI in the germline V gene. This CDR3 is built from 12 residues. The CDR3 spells CAGSPNYYEQYF. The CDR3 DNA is TGTGCCGGCAGTCCTAACTACTACGAGCAGTACTTC.

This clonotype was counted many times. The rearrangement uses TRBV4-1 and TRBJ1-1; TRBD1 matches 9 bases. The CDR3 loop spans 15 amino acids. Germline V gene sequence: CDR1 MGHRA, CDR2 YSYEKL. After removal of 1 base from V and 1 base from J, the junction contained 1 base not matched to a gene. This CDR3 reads CASSQGGQGNTEAFF. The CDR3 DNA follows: TGCGCCAGCAGCCAAGGGGGACAGGGGAACACTGAAGCTTTCTTT.